Listed below are T cell receptor beta chains from one sample, sequenced in a study of T cells in Graves' hyperthyroidism and ophthalmopathy. TCRdb passed the multiplex PCR reads through MiXCR, listing each CDR3 protein once. The sample consists of more than 500,000 distinct CDR3 sequences, over 45% of them appearing once. The sample was peripheral blood or thyroid tissue (not recorded which). These receptors were collected from an adult woman with Graves' disease, either hyperthyroidism or ophthalmopathy (not recorded which). Both conserved end residues are part of each CDR3. Clone size is stated in some rows and not others, as once, few, many or a class when expanded.

v_call,clone_size,cdr3_length,cdr3_aa
TRBV4-1,NA,15,CASSLLPGAREGYTF
TRBV12-3/TRBV12-4,many,12,CASSLYLRGYTF
TRBV10-2,NA,14,CASSEYRLNTEAFF
TRBV7-8,NA,15,CASSQRTGLTYEQYF
TRBV20-1,NA,14,CSAPGQANTGELFF
TRBV25-1,NA,16,CASSERQGLGQETQYF
TRBV29-1,many,13,CSVGETGAETQYF
TRBV7-9,NA,15,CASSLGTSSSGELFF
TRBV2,NA,15,CASSGGWGQSHEQYF
TRBV7-8,many,14,CASSLARTTEKLFF
TRBV29-1,many,14,CSVRTGGRDQPQHF